This is a list of T cell receptor beta chains from one sample in a study of blood T cell repertoires in COVID-19. Data came from immunoSEQ multiplex PCR; TCRdb stores just in-frame clones and leaves some out. The sample has 200,000 to 300,000 clones, roughly 87% seen once. Material: peripheral blood. The origin of the receptors is a man in his late teens or twenties with active or convalescent COVID-19. Each CDR3 is given with its conserved first and last residue.

v_gene | CDR3aa
TRBV11-1 | CASSSSGTPSTDTQYF
TRBV18 | CASSPSLTDTQYF
TRBV5-8 | CASSLGREATEAFF
TRBV4-3 | CASSQDLSGGGLFSSGNTIYF
TRBV9 | CASSTYETGELFF
TRBV6-5 | CASSYYRVNTEAFF
TRBV6-2/TRBV6-3 | CASSYSIGAGTGYNEQFF
TRBV11-1 | CASSSGTGALYGYTF
TRBV4-3 | CASSQEAGQGNYEQYF
TRBV19 | CASISGREGNTEAFF
TRBV5-4 | CASSQGQGASGYTF
TRBV11-2 | CASSLESRGRYSPLHF
TRBV6-5 | CASSPIVRTEAFF
TRBV4-3 | CASSLQGALSTDTQYF
TRBV6-2/TRBV6-3 | CASSNLSTGGYTEAFF
TRBV13 | CASSTQGASEKLFF
TRBV12-5 | CASGLGTGTPMEETQYF
TRBV4-2 | CASSPWTSGQETQYF
TRBV7-3 | CASSPSENTEAFF
TRBV7-9 | CASSSFGNTIYF
TRBV3-1/TRBV3-2 | CASSLNRATYEQYF
TRBV28 | CASSLEGGWYEQYF
TRBV7-3 | CASSLIGGENMNSPLHF
TRBV18 | CASSPAQGNQPQHF
TRBV20-1 | CSASLVRGDTEAFF
TRBV5-4 | CASSLGAHHTDTQYF
TRBV9 | CASSVATNNEQFF
TRBV5-8 | CASSQAYEQYF
TRBV14 | CASSLLAGGPDEQFF
TRBV12-3/TRBV12-4 | CASSLLGGSPLHF
TRBV15 | CATSRGTGVGNQPQHF
TRBV7-2 | CASSLRREHYNEQFF
TRBV18 | CASSPLSEAFF
TRBV2 | CASRGGDWDTQYF
TRBV27 | CASSLPGLAVNEQFF
TRBV5-1 | CASSLTSGQETQYF
TRBV9 | CASSVAGVNYGYTF
TRBV5-1 | CASSLNGGEDTEAFF
TRBV15 | CATSRVKLDSSYEQYF
TRBV7-9 | CASSLEGTGALMNTEAFF
TRBV5-5 | CASSLVRSFSYNEQFF
TRBV28 | CASSSGISNQPQHF
TRBV5-5 | CASSLTSPGGSYNEQFF
TRBV9 | CASSHQSEYTLNYGYTF
TRBV7-9 | CASSLSLAGSYNEQFF
TRBV4-3 | CASSQDHLAGGFEQFF
TRBV5-6 | CASSRRDRLVYGYTF
TRBV13 | CASSHPTDPSGNTIYF
TRBV7-2 | CASSLTQLGLGYNEQFF
TRBV6-5 | CASSLSTGTLFYEQYF
TRBV28 | CASSFFHRGGQPQHF
TRBV19 | CASSELAGPQETQYF
TRBV6-2/TRBV6-3 | CASSSLALTYNEQFF